These T cell receptor beta chains were read from a single sample in a study of Ad26.COV2.S vaccination and SARS-CoV-2 variants. Data came from immunoSEQ multiplex PCR; TCRdb stores just in-frame clones and leaves some out. The data show about 350,000 clones, about nine tenths seen once. The sequencing used peripheral blood, collected in a trial of Ad26.COV2.S vaccine versus placebo. The source of these receptors is a person aged 18-60 years who received the Ad26.COV2.S COVID-19 vaccine or a placebo. Each CDR3 is given with its conserved first and last residue. A D gene is named only where the DNA matches it firmly. Only part of the rows carry a size: once, few, many, or a class if the clone is expanded.

V gene: TRBV11-3
J gene: TRBJ1-2
clone size: -
D gene: -
CDR3 DNA: TGTGCCAGCAGCTTAGCAGGGGCACGAGGCTACACCTTC
CDR3 protein: CASSLAGARGYTF

V gene: TRBV6-5
J gene: TRBJ1-5
clone size: -
D gene: -
CDR3 DNA: TGTGCCAGCAGAACAGACAGTTATAGCAATCAGCCCCAGCATTTT
CDR3 protein: CASRTDSYSNQPQHF

V gene: TRBV7-3
J gene: TRBJ2-2
clone size: -
D gene: -
CDR3 DNA: TGTGCCAGCAGCTTAAATCACGGATTAGGGACCGGGGAGCTGTTTTTT
CDR3 protein: CASSLNHGLGTGELFF

V gene: TRBV7-2
J gene: TRBJ2-2
clone size: -
D gene: -
CDR3 DNA: TGTGCCAGCAGCTTAGTCCAGGGAAAAACATTCACCGGGGAGCTGTTTTTT
CDR3 protein: CASSLVQGKTFTGELFF

V gene: TRBV27
J gene: TRBJ1-3
clone size: -
D gene: -
CDR3 DNA: TGTGCCAGCAGTGTAACTCGGGGAAACACCATATATTTT
CDR3 protein: CASSVTRGNTIYF

V gene: TRBV18
J gene: TRBJ2-1
clone size: once
D gene: TRBD2
CDR3 DNA: TGTGCCAGCTCACCGTTAAAGCGGGGAGTGCTATACAATGAGCAGTTCTTC
CDR3 protein: CASSPLKRGVLYNEQFF

V gene: TRBV11-3
J gene: TRBJ2-1
clone size: few
D gene: -
CDR3 DNA: TGTGCCAGCAGCTTAGGCTTCGAGCAGTTCTTC
CDR3 protein: CASSLGFEQFF

V gene: TRBV27
J gene: TRBJ2-5
clone size: -
D gene: TRBD2
CDR3 DNA: TGTGCCAGCACCCCAAAACGGACTAGCGGGAGGGTGGGCCAAGAGACCCAGTACTTC
CDR3 protein: CASTPKRTSGRVGQETQYF

V gene: TRBV5-1
J gene: TRBJ1-4
clone size: -
D gene: -
CDR3 DNA: TGCGCCAGCAGCTTGGGGGGTCTAAATGAAAAACTGTTTTTT
CDR3 protein: CASSLGGLNEKLFF

V gene: TRBV24-1
J gene: TRBJ2-1
clone size: -
D gene: TRBD1
CDR3 DNA: TGTGCCACCAGCGACGGGACAGGGGATACCTACAATGAGCAGTTCTTC
CDR3 protein: CATSDGTGDTYNEQFF

V gene: TRBV5-1
J gene: TRBJ2-5
clone size: -
D gene: TRBD1
CDR3 DNA: TGCGCCAGCAGCTTAGGACAGGGGGCTGGGGAGACCCAGTACTTC
CDR3 protein: CASSLGQGAGETQYF

V gene: TRBV28
J gene: TRBJ2-1
clone size: -
D gene: -
CDR3 DNA: TGTGCCAGCTCAGAGAATGAGCAGTTCTTC
CDR3 protein: CASSENEQFF

V gene: TRBV6-5
J gene: TRBJ1-2
clone size: -
D gene: -
CDR3 DNA: TGTGCCAGCAGTAGAGGGCCCCGCTTTTATGGCTACACCTTC
CDR3 protein: CASSRGPRFYGYTF

V gene: TRBV2
J gene: TRBJ1-3
clone size: -
D gene: -
CDR3 DNA: TGTGCCAGCAGTGAAAGGGGGTCAGCCGGAAACACCATATATTTT
CDR3 protein: CASSERGSAGNTIYF

V gene: TRBV7-9
J gene: TRBJ2-1
clone size: -
D gene: -
CDR3 DNA: TGTGCCAGCAGCCCAACAGGCCCGACCTACAATGAGCAGTTCTTC
CDR3 protein: CASSPTGPTYNEQFF

V gene: TRBV6-5
J gene: TRBJ1-2
clone size: -
D gene: TRBD1
CDR3 DNA: TGTGCCAGCAGTCGGGACAGGGGGCAAGGCTACACCTTC
CDR3 protein: CASSRDRGQGYTF

V gene: TRBV9
J gene: TRBJ2-2
clone size: -
D gene: -
CDR3 DNA: TGTGCCAGCAGCGTAGCGACACTTACGAACACCGGGGAGCTGTTTTTT
CDR3 protein: CASSVATLTNTGELFF

V gene: TRBV28
J gene: TRBJ2-1
clone size: -
D gene: TRBD2
CDR3 DNA: TGTGCCAGCAGTTTAGGCGGGAGGGCCCACAATGAGCAGTTCTTC
CDR3 protein: CASSLGGRAHNEQFF

V gene: TRBV6-5
J gene: TRBJ2-7
clone size: -
D gene: TRBD1
CDR3 DNA: TGTGCCAGCAGCCTAGGACAGGGAATATCCTACGAGCAGTACTTC
CDR3 protein: CASSLGQGISYEQYF

V gene: TRBV5-1
J gene: TRBJ2-5
clone size: -
D gene: -
CDR3 DNA: TGCGCCAGCAGAAAGAGGGCCGAAGAGACCCAGTACTTC
CDR3 protein: CASRKRAEETQYF

V gene: TRBV18
J gene: TRBJ1-1
clone size: -
D gene: -
CDR3 DNA: TGTGCCAGCTCACCACCGGCTCGCCAGGGGAACACTGAAGCTTTCTTT
CDR3 protein: CASSPPARQGNTEAFF

V gene: TRBV29-1
J gene: TRBJ2-7
clone size: -
D gene: -
CDR3 DNA: TGCAGCGCTAGATCGTCGTCAAACCCCTACGAGCAGTACTTC
CDR3 protein: CSARSSSNPYEQYF

V gene: TRBV3-1/TRBV3-2
J gene: TRBJ1-3
clone size: -
D gene: -
CDR3 DNA: TGTGCCAGCAGCCCATTAGGAAACACCATATATTTT
CDR3 protein: CASSPLGNTIYF

V gene: TRBV14
J gene: TRBJ1-4
clone size: -
D gene: -
CDR3 DNA: TGTGCCAGCAGCCAAGACCCGGGGATTAGGGAAAAACTGTTTTTT
CDR3 protein: CASSQDPGIREKLFF

V gene: TRBV10-3
J gene: TRBJ1-1
clone size: -
D gene: -
CDR3 DNA: TGTGCCATCCACGACACACTAGGGGACGAAACTGAAGCTTTCTTT
CDR3 protein: CAIHDTLGDETEAFF

V gene: TRBV4-3
J gene: TRBJ2-2
clone size: -
D gene: TRBD1
CDR3 DNA: TGCGCCAGCAGCCAAGGAAACAGGGGATCCGGGGAGCTGTTTTTT
CDR3 protein: CASSQGNRGSGELFF

V gene: TRBV6-6
J gene: TRBJ1-4
clone size: once
D gene: -
CDR3 DNA: TGTGCCAGCAGACAGGGTTACGCCGAAAAACTGTTTTTT
CDR3 protein: CASRQGYAEKLFF

V gene: TRBV5-1
J gene: TRBJ2-3
clone size: -
D gene: -
CDR3 DNA: TGCGCCAGCAGCTCTCGGAGCAGGGGCACAGATACGCAGTATTTT
CDR3 protein: CASSSRSRGTDTQYF

V gene: TRBV20-1
J gene: TRBJ1-2
clone size: -
D gene: TRBD1
CDR3 DNA: TGCAGTGCTAGTTACCGGGACAGGGGGCGTTTTTCTAATGGCTACACCTTC
CDR3 protein: CSASYRDRGRFSNGYTF

V gene: TRBV25-1
J gene: TRBJ1-4
clone size: -
D gene: -
CDR3 DNA: TGTGCCAGCAGTTCGGTCCGGGGGACCCTGGGGACTAATGAAAAACTGTTTTTT
CDR3 protein: CASSSVRGTLGTNEKLFF

V gene: TRBV6-5
J gene: TRBJ1-2
clone size: once
D gene: -
CDR3 DNA: TGTGCCAGCAGACCGTTTGGAGCAGGTGGCTACACCTTC
CDR3 protein: CASRPFGAGGYTF

V gene: TRBV5-4
J gene: TRBJ1-1
clone size: -
D gene: -
CDR3 DNA: TGTGCCAGCAGCTTGGGGGGGGACCCTGAAGCTTTCTTT
CDR3 protein: CASSLGGDPEAFF

V gene: TRBV4-2
J gene: TRBJ2-1
clone size: -
D gene: TRBD2
CDR3 DNA: TGTGCCAGCAGCCAGGGAACTAGCGGGAACAATGAGCAGTTCTTC
CDR3 protein: CASSQGTSGNNEQFF

V gene: TRBV28
J gene: TRBJ1-6
clone size: -
D gene: -
CDR3 DNA: TGTGCCAGCAGTTCCACCGGGGGGTTCGGGGCCCTCCACTTT
CDR3 protein: CASSSTGGFGALHF

V gene: TRBV19
J gene: TRBJ2-7
clone size: -
D gene: TRBD1
CDR3 DNA: TGTGCCAGTAGTATAGCCCGACAGGGATACGAGCAGTACTTC
CDR3 protein: CASSIARQGYEQYF

V gene: TRBV12-3/TRBV12-4
J gene: TRBJ1-5
clone size: -
D gene: -
CDR3 DNA: TGTGCCAGCAGCGGACAGAGCAATCAGCCCCAGCATTTT
CDR3 protein: CASSGQSNQPQHF

V gene: TRBV9
J gene: TRBJ1-1
clone size: -
D gene: -
CDR3 DNA: TGTGCCAGCAGCGGATTGAACCCGGGGAACACTGAAGCTTTCTTT
CDR3 protein: CASSGLNPGNTEAFF

V gene: TRBV7-3
J gene: TRBJ1-1
clone size: -
D gene: -
CDR3 DNA: TGTGCCAGCAGCATCCCGGTCCCGACTGAAGCTTTCTTT
CDR3 protein: CASSIPVPTEAFF

V gene: TRBV7-9
J gene: TRBJ2-7
clone size: -
D gene: -
CDR3 DNA: TGTGCCAGCAGCTTAGCCCGCCGTAAGCAGTACTTC
CDR3 protein: CASSLARRKQYF

V gene: TRBV6-5
J gene: TRBJ1-3
clone size: -
D gene: -
CDR3 DNA: TGTGCCAGCAGTTACTCAGTAATCTCTGGAAACACCATATATTTT
CDR3 protein: CASSYSVISGNTIYF

V gene: TRBV6-5
J gene: TRBJ1-5
clone size: -
D gene: -
CDR3 DNA: TGTGCGGCAGGAGGGTCGAATCAGCCCCAGCATTTT
CDR3 protein: CAAGGSNQPQHF

V gene: TRBV6-1
J gene: TRBJ2-7
clone size: -
D gene: -
CDR3 DNA: TGTGCCAGCAGCCGCCAGTACGAGCAGTACTTC
CDR3 protein: CASSRQYEQYF

V gene: TRBV19
J gene: TRBJ1-6
clone size: -
D gene: -
CDR3 DNA: TGTGCCAGTAATGAGAAAGGAAGGAGCTCCTATAATTCACCCCTCCACTTT
CDR3 protein: CASNEKGRSSYNSPLHF

V gene: TRBV6-5
J gene: TRBJ2-7
clone size: -
D gene: TRBD1
CDR3 DNA: TGTGCCAGCAGAATAGACAACAGGGGGTACGAGCAGTACTTC
CDR3 protein: CASRIDNRGYEQYF